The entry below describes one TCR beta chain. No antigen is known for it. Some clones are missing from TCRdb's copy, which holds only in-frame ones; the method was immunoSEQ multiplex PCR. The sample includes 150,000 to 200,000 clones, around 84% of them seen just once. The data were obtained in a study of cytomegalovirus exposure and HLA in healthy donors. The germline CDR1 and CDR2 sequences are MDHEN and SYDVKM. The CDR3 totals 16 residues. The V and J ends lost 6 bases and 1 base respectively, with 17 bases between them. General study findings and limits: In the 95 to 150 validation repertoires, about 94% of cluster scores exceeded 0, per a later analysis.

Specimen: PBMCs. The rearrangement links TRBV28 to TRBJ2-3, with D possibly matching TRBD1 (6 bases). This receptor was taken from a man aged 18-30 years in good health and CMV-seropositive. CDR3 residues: CASSPTRAGGTDTQYF. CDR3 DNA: TGTGCCAGCAGCCCTACGAGGGCAGGGGGCACAGATACGCAGTATTTT.